This TCR beta chain was sequenced during a study of blood T cells in healthy people across ages (dated by TCRdb to between 2014 and 2016). In terms of the full investigation: In model experiments, template switching captured roughly one uniquely barcoded TCR beta cDNA molecule for every two T cells. Using deep sequencing normalized with unique cDNA molecular identifiers, the study measured how TCR beta repertoire diversity changes with age. The donors were divided into four age groups: young (average about 15 years), middle-aged (around 41), aged (about 60) and long-lived (about 80). To avoid experimental bias, donors of different ages were distributed randomly across sequencing lanes. Using the same blood draw, the study looked at two additional independent replicas of 1 million unique cDNA reads for two donors, one aged 18 to 30 and the other aged 80 or older. Overall results and qualifications from the work: Conclusive comparison of naive and antigen-experienced compartments was prevented by the profiling of bulk unsorted PBMCs. As age increased, observed TCR beta diversity per million T cells dropped in a roughly linear way, and a significant reduction was already evident by age about 36. There was a strong correlation between observed TCR beta diversity and the percentage of naive T cells measured by flow cytometry. The CMV infection status of donors was not known, potentially confounding age-related changes in expanded clonotypes. Compared with the aged group, the long-lived group had more naive CD4+ T cells, fewer expanded clones and increased TCR diversity, a pattern suggesting age selection. Estimates of total diversity based on one million sequenced T cells were considered lower bounds and underestimates.

Clipping removes 7 bases from V and 3 bases from J, with 6 as the unmatched junction base count. The CDR3 holds 14 amino acids from the cysteine to the phenylalanine. The read is trimmed to its CDR3 DNA, 42 bases read in frame from base 1. The donors were 40 or so Caucasian individuals from Russia, aged roughly 6 to 100 years, who were systemically healthy. About 10 milliliters of peripheral blood were drawn from each donor into EDTA-treated Vacutainer tubes. PBMCs were isolated by Ficoll-Paque density-gradient centrifugation, with at least 6.5 million obtained per sample. Total RNA was extracted from PBMCs with Trizol reagent, with at least 6 micrograms obtained per sample. For every donor, an aliquot of PBMCs went through flow cytometry to measure the percentages of naive CD45RAhigh/CD27high T cells. Comments on this clonotype: Its antigen is currently not known. Per-base quality was not reported, and no clone a single base away is much larger than it.

The protocol used for the library was 5' RACE. TCRdb lists the instrument as Illumina HiSeq 2500. A second roughly 6 to 11 cycle PCR used a sample-barcoded 5' primer and a J-beta primer mix. A template-switch 5' adaptor carrying 12 random nucleotides introduced a unique molecular identifier onto each TCR beta cDNA molecule. Each sample yielded at least 3 million CDR3-containing paired-end reads. First-strand cDNA was synthesized from all RNA with the Mint cDNA synthesis kit, primed by a TRBC-specific oligonucleotide. After uracil-DNA glycosylase treatment, a first 18-cycle PCR used universal primers M1SS and BC2_uni_R on all cDNA. From the authors' description of their analysis: For normalization, 1 million high-quality reads, each with a distinct molecular identifier, were randomly selected from each sample. Reads sharing molecular identifiers were discarded rather than binned into consensus sequences. MiTCR, run with a Q25 quality threshold and the strictest error-elimination algorithm, handled CDR3 identification, clonotype clustering and error correction. A nonparametric unseen species model using Euler transformation provided a lower-bound estimate of total TCR beta diversity. TCRdb passed the public sequencing reads through fastp at Q25 and MiXCR, retaining productive beta sequences. Rows merge per CDR3 protein into single entries with the most common DNA and genes. Here the V and J calls rest on TCRdb's processing, not on the authors' analysis. The sample table lists nearly 1 million distinct CDR3 sequences, roughly 50% of them with a count of one. Around a fifth of the sample is in the top ten clones.

The receptor was derived from an older woman in good health. The sequence joins TRBV12-3 or TRBV12-4 to TRBJ2-7, and 10 bases in between align with TRBD1. Sample: blood. CDR3 loop: CASTSWTGGYEQYF. The nucleotides are TGTGCCAGCACCTCCTGGACAGGGGGCTACGAGCAGTACTTC.